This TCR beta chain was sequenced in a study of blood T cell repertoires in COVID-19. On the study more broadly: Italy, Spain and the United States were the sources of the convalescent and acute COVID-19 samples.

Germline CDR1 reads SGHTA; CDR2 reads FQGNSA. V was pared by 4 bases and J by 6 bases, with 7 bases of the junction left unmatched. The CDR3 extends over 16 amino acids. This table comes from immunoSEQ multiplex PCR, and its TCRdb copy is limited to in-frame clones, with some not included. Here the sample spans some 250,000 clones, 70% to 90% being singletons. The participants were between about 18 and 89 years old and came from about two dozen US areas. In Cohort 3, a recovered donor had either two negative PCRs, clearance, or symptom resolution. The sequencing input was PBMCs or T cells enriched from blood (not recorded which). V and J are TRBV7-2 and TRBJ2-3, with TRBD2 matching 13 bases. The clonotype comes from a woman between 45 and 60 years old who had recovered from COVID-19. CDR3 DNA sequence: TGTGCCAGCAGCTCCTTACTAGCGGGAGGGGGGGATACGCAGTATTTT. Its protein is CASSSLLAGGGDTQYF.